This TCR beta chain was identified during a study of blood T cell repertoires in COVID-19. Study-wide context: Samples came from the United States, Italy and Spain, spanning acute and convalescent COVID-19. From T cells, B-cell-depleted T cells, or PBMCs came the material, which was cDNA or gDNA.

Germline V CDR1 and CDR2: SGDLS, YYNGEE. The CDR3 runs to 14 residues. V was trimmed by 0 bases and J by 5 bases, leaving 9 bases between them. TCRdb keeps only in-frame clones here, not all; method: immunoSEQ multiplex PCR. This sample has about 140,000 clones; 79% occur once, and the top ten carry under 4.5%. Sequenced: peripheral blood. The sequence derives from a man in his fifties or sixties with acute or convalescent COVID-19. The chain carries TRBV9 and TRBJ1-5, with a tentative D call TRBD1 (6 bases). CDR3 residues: CASSVEGGHQPQHF. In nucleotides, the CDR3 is TGTGCCAGCAGCGTAGAAGGGGGACATCAGCCCCAGCATTTT.